This T cell receptor (beta chain) was observed in a study of cytomegalovirus exposure and HLA in healthy donors. On the study more broadly: Earlier work reported 100 million or so unique TCR beta sequences from 180 million or so T cells. Study results and caveats: Sequence variants that were highly shared formed a cluster that was likely a sequencing artifact. Near-uniform donor sequencing depth was presumed by presence/absence analyses. In vitro assays verified that three CMV-associated chains recognized CMV antigens specifically.

The PCR used 60 Vbeta and 13 Jbeta primers. Libraries were prepared by immunoSEQ multiplex PCR; TCRdb keeps only in-frame clonotypes and omits some of them. The sample yields 110,000 or so clones, approximately 69% seen once. Regarding this clone: Its antigen is unknown.

Per the germline V gene, CDR1 is MNHNY and CDR2 is SVGAGI (reference sequence). The CDR3 runs 14 residues. V shed 6 bases and J 2 bases; nucleotides not matched to a gene: 4. V gene TRBV6-6 combines with J gene TRBJ1-3, with 7 bases fitting TRBD1. The sequenced sample was PBMCs. The sequence came from a woman between 40 and 55 years old in good health and CMV-seropositive. The CDR3 is CASRRQGAGNTIYF. Here the CDR3 DNA reads TGTGCCAGCAGAAGGCAGGGGGCTGGAAACACCATATATTTT.